This TCR beta chain came from a study of T cells in Graves' hyperthyroidism and ophthalmopathy. Across the study: Sampling of peripheral blood happened at initial diagnosis, prior to any treatment.

This clonotype was seen ten or more times. V was pared by 0 bases and J by 1 base, with 7 bases between. The length of the CDR3 is 14 residues. The germline CDR1 and CDR2 sequences are MGHRA and YSYEKL. The investigators amplified TCR beta CDR3 regions from RNA transcripts. A first-round RT-PCR of the TCR CDR3 used the HTBI primer set. TCRdb reprocessed the multiplex PCR reads via MiXCR and lists one record per CDR3 protein. The sample consists of a few hundred thousand distinct CDR3 sequences, 15% to 20% of them appearing once. The sample was blood. This clonotype was obtained from a woman in her late teens or twenties with Graves' hyperthyroidism. V usage is TRBV4-1 and J usage is TRBJ2-7; D ambiguous. CDR3 DNA: TGCGCCAGCAGCCAAGAAAGCGTATCCTACGAGCAGTACTTC. Its translation: CASSQESVSYEQYF.